This T cell receptor (beta chain) comes out of a study of regulatory T cells in long-lasting Graves disease. TCR beta libraries were built with iRepertoire HTBI primers and Arm-PCR of CDR3 regions. TCRdb recomputed calls from the multiplex PCR reads with MiXCR, one row per CDR3 protein. The sample shows more than 450,000 distinct CDR3 sequences, around 12% of them seen only once. Regarding time point: newly diagnosed GD, antithyroid drugs for less than 3 months. There was RNA extracted from PBMCs, and the TCR library was made from it. Trimming took off 1 base at V and 6 bases at J, with 13 bases between the two ends. CDR3 size: 14 residues. In germline, CDR1 is SGHTA, CDR2 FQGNSA. The data were also submitted as part of a second study, on T cells in Graves' hyperthyroidism and ophthalmopathy.

The gene calls are TRBV7-2 and TRBJ2-7; no reliable D call. This clonotype was obtained from a woman in her thirties with Graves disease. The sequences come from peripheral blood mononuclear cells (PBMCs), collected at new diagnosis, from a patient treated with antithyroid drugs. In DNA form, the CDR3 reads TGTGCCAGCAGCTTAGGGTTAGCTTTCCCCGAGCAGTACTTC. Translated, it gives CASSLGLAFPEQYF.